The rows below give T cell receptor beta chains drawn from one sample of a study of coeliac disease. Libraries were prepared by immunoSEQ multiplex PCR; TCRdb keeps only in-frame clonotypes and omits some of them. The profile shows more than 6,500 clones, around 70% of them singletons. Sequenced input: lamina propria lymphocytes from the gut. The receptors shown here come from a man aged 25 to 45 with celiac disease. CDR3s include the opening cysteine and the closing phenylalanine or tryptophan. The D gene is left open where the match is weak. Size tells how often a clone was seen (once, few, many) or the class of an expanded clone, and some rows leave it out.

size: .; V: TRBV28; D: .; J: TRBJ2-1; CDR3: CASRKTLDSEQFF; DNA: TGTGCCAGCAGAAAGACCCTAGATAGTGAGCAGTTCTTC
size: few; V: TRBV5-4; D: TRBD1; J: TRBJ1-4; CDR3: CASSPNVGQEKLFF; DNA: TGTGCCAGCAGCCCTAACGTGGGACAGGAAAAACTGTTTTTT
size: once; V: TRBV28; D: TRBD1; J: TRBJ1-2; CDR3: CASFTRQGGDGYTF; DNA: TGTGCCAGTTTTACCCGACAGGGCGGGGATGGCTACACCTTC
size: few; V: TRBV5-1; D: .; J: TRBJ1-2; CDR3: CASSLGQGLFDYGYTF; DNA: TGCGCCAGCAGCTTGGGCCAGGGGCTATTCGACTATGGCTACACCTTC
size: .; V: TRBV19; D: TRBD1; J: TRBJ1-5; CDR3: CASLGTVDSNQPQHF; DNA: TGTGCCAGTTTGGGGACAGTGGATAGCAATCAGCCCCAGCATTTT
size: .; V: TRBV2; D: .; J: TRBJ2-5; CDR3: CASKDSGAPFGETQYF; DNA: TGTGCCAGCAAAGACAGTGGGGCCCCGTTCGGGGAGACCCAGTACTTC
size: .; V: TRBV28; D: .; J: TRBJ1-2; CDR3: CASSLATPGEAGYTF; DNA: TGTGCCAGCAGTCTAGCCACCCCAGGGGAAGCGGGCTACACCTTC
size: .; V: TRBV9; D: .; J: TRBJ1-6; CDR3: CASREGREHSPLHF; DNA: TGTGCCAGCAGGGAGGGGAGGGAGCATTCACCCCTCCACTTT
size: .; V: TRBV7-6; D: .; J: TRBJ1-2; CDR3: CASSLEWGTRELYGYTF; DNA: TGTGCCAGCAGCTTAGAGTGGGGTACGAGGGAATTGTATGGCTACACCTTC
size: .; V: TRBV27; D: .; J: TRBJ2-7; CDR3: CASSRSIYYEQYF; DNA: TGTGCCAGCAGTAGATCGATCTATTACGAGCAGTACTTC
size: .; V: TRBV5-4; D: .; J: TRBJ2-7; CDR3: CASSLDRVSYEQYF; DNA: TGTGCCAGCAGCTTGGACAGGGTCTCCTACGAGCAGTACTTC
size: .; V: TRBV19; D: .; J: TRBJ2-5; CDR3: CASSKGGIYQETQYF; DNA: TGTGCCAGTAGTAAAGGGGGAATTTATCAAGAGACCCAGTACTTC
size: .; V: TRBV2; D: .; J: TRBJ1-2; CDR3: CASSERQVYGYTF; DNA: TGTGCCAGCAGTGAACGACAGGTCTATGGCTACACCTTC
size: .; V: TRBV28; D: TRBD1; J: TRBJ1-2; CDR3: CASSSQGEGYGYTF; DNA: TGTGCCAGCAGTTCACAGGGGGAGGGCTATGGCTACACCTTC
size: .; V: TRBV2; D: .; J: TRBJ2-5; CDR3: CASSEPPGARKTQYF; DNA: TGTGCCAGCAGTGAGCCCCCGGGAGCTAGGAAGACCCAGTACTTC
size: .; V: TRBV7-3; D: .; J: TRBJ2-1; CDR3: CASSLQGGAYNEQFF; DNA: TGTGCCAGCAGCTTACAAGGGGGGGCGTACAATGAGCAGTTCTTC
size: .; V: TRBV5-8; D: .; J: TRBJ2-7; CDR3: CASSLYYEQYF; DNA: TGTGCCAGCAGCTTGTACTACGAGCAGTACTTC
size: .; V: TRBV29-1; D: .; J: TRBJ1-1; CDR3: CSVAKTGNTEAFF; DNA: TGCAGCGTCGCAAAGACAGGGAACACTGAAGCTTTCTTT
size: once; V: TRBV5-4; D: TRBD1; J: TRBJ2-3; CDR3: CASSWTGVPDTQYF; DNA: TGTGCCAGCAGCTGGACAGGGGTCCCAGATACGCAGTATTTT
size: .; V: TRBV2; D: TRBD1; J: TRBJ1-1; CDR3: CATYRGRNTEAFF; DNA: TGTGCCACCTACAGGGGACGGAACACTGAAGCTTTCTTT
size: .; V: TRBV9; D: .; J: TRBJ2-3; CDR3: CASSTDFRGTQYF; DNA: TGTGCCAGCAGCACCGACTTCCGAGGTACGCAGTATTTT
size: .; V: TRBV14; D: TRBD2; J: TRBJ2-1; CDR3: CASSRRTSGRSSYNEQFF; DNA: TGTGCCAGCAGCCGCAGGACTAGCGGGAGGAGCTCCTACAATGAGCAGTTCTTC
size: once; V: TRBV28; D: TRBD2; J: TRBJ2-7; CDR3: CASSSLSGTAPQYF; DNA: TGTGCCAGCAGTTCGCTTAGCGGGACCGCGCCACAGTACTTC
size: large; V: TRBV7-9; D: TRBD2; J: TRBJ2-3; CDR3: CASSENRARGADTQYF; DNA: TGTGCCAGCAGTGAGAACCGGGCCCGGGGGGCAGATACGCAGTATTTT
size: .; V: TRBV28; D: TRBD1; J: TRBJ1-1; CDR3: CASGYPDRGSITFF; DNA: TGTGCCAGCGGTTACCCGGACAGGGGTTCGATAACTTTCTTT
size: .; V: TRBV7-9; D: .; J: TRBJ2-6; CDR3: CASSLDTGYGANVLTF; DNA: TGTGCCAGCAGCTTAGATACAGGGTATGGGGCCAACGTCCTGACTTTC
size: .; V: TRBV30; D: .; J: TRBJ2-7; CDR3: CAWILYRGILGDEQYF; DNA: TGTGCCTGGATTTTGTATCGCGGGATCCTTGGAGACGAGCAGTACTTC
size: .; V: TRBV28; D: .; J: TRBJ1-3; CDR3: CASRGRRVSGNTIYF; DNA: TGTGCCAGCAGAGGCCGACGGGTCTCTGGAAACACCATATATTTT
size: .; V: TRBV19; D: TRBD1; J: TRBJ2-5; CDR3: CASSFGTGKETQYF; DNA: TGTGCCAGTAGTTTTGGGACAGGGAAGGAGACCCAGTACTTC
size: .; V: TRBV7-2; D: TRBD1; J: TRBJ1-5; CDR3: CASSLGGTGGQPQHF; DNA: TGTGCCAGCAGCTTAGGTGGGACAGGGGGTCAGCCTCAGCATTTT
size: .; V: TRBV27; D: TRBD1; J: TRBJ2-3; CDR3: CASSRPQGAGTDTQYF; DNA: TGTGCCAGCAGCCGTCCACAGGGGGCGGGCACAGATACGCAGTATTTT
size: .; V: TRBV5-1; D: .; J: TRBJ1-1; CDR3: CASSLVAGMNTEAFF; DNA: TGCGCCAGCAGCTTGGTCGCCGGTATGAACACTGAAGCTTTCTTT
size: .; V: TRBV10-2; D: TRBD1; J: TRBJ2-2; CDR3: CASRDGQGSTGELFF; DNA: TGCGCCAGCAGGGATGGACAGGGTAGCACCGGGGAGCTGTTTTTT
size: .; V: TRBV6-6; D: TRBD2; J: TRBJ2-1; CDR3: CASSSSGSAYNEQFF; DNA: TGTGCCAGCAGTTCGAGCGGGAGCGCCTACAATGAGCAGTTCTTC
size: .; V: TRBV7-8; D: TRBD1; J: TRBJ2-1; CDR3: CASSLTGTGNEQFF; DNA: TGTGCCAGCAGCTTAACCGGGACAGGTAACGAGCAGTTCTTC
size: .; V: TRBV4-1; D: .; J: TRBJ1-5; CDR3: CASSQGFRGNQPQHF; DNA: TGCGCCAGCAGCCAAGGTTTCAGGGGCAATCAGCCCCAGCATTTT
size: .; V: TRBV4-2; D: TRBD2; J: TRBJ2-5; CDR3: CASSQNIAGGPQETQYF; DNA: TGTGCCAGCAGCCAGAATATAGCGGGGGGCCCCCAAGAGACCCAGTACTTC
size: .; V: TRBV6-1; D: TRBD1; J: TRBJ1-4; CDR3: CASSEQGAGTNEKLFF; DNA: TGTGCCAGCAGTGAACAGGGGGCCGGAACTAATGAAAAACTGTTTTTT
size: .; V: TRBV7-2; D: .; J: TRBJ1-2; CDR3: CASSLGRYTF; DNA: TGTGCCAGCAGCTTAGGGCGCTACACCTTC
size: .; V: TRBV30; D: .; J: TRBJ1-2; CDR3: CAWSATRGYTF; DNA: TGTGCCTGGAGCGCAACCAGGGGCTACACCTTC
size: .; V: TRBV25-1; D: TRBD2; J: TRBJ2-1; CDR3: CASSVAGVGDEQFF; DNA: TGTGCCAGCAGTGTGGCGGGAGTGGGCGATGAGCAGTTCTTC
size: .; V: TRBV28; D: TRBD1; J: TRBJ1-1; CDR3: CASSSPHRGGTEAFF; DNA: TGTGCCAGCAGTTCCCCCCACAGGGGAGGAACTGAAGCTTTCTTT